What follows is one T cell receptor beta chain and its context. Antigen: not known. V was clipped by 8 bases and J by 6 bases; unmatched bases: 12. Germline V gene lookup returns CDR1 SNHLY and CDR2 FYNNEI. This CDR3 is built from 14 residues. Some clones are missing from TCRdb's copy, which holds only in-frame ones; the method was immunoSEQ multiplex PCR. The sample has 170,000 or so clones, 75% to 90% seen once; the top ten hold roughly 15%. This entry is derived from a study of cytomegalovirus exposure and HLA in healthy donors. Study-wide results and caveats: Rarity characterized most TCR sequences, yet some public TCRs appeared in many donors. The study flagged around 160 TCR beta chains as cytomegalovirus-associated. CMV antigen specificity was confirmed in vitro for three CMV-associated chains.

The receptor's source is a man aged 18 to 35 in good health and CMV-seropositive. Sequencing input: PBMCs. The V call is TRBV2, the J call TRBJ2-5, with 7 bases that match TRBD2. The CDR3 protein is CASGRGEGIKTQYF. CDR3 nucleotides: TGTGCCAGCGGCCGGGGGGAGGGGATTAAGACCCAGTACTTC.